This TCR beta chain was recorded in a study of T cell clones after liver transplantation. Study details: Liver transplant recipients had immunosuppression withdrawal attempted within 2 years. Standard immunosuppression, with no induction, continued until 12-24 months after transplant. The study's findings and limits: Low donor cell numbers restricted donor-reactive repertoire measurement in a couple of subjects. Post-transplant time points were not standardized, so conclusions are preliminary.

Using immunoSEQ multiplex PCR, the repertoire was profiled, and TCRdb retains in-frame clones only, with some absent. The repertoire holds 20,000 to 25,000 clones, with roughly 69% as singletons. Note on this clone: As yet, its antigen is unknown.

CDR1 and CDR2 from the germline V gene are MDHEN and SYDVKM. This CDR3 spans 13 amino acids. With 8 bases clipped from V and 7 bases from J, the junction kept 5 bases outside the gene matches. The sequence came from a human donor who received a liver transplant. The material sequenced was CD4+ T cells from blood, taken before liver transplant. This sequence joins TRBV28 and TRBJ1-6; TRBD1 agrees at 7 bases. In DNA form, the CDR3 reads TGTGCCAGCTATTTGGACAGGAATTCACCCCTCCACTTT. Protein sequence: CASYLDRNSPLHF.